The 26 T cell receptor beta chains below all came from one sample that was sequenced in a study of T cell repertoires in cytomegalovirus infection. TCRdb ran MiXCR on the reads and lists one entry per CDR3 protein. The sample includes about 200,000 distinct CDR3 sequences, roughly 9% seen only once; the top ten take approximately 4.2%. Sample: PBMCs. The receptors shown here come from a human donor in good health (CMV status not recorded). Some clones in this sample may be carry-over from other donors' samples.

This clonotype was detected only a few times. The CDR3 DNA reads TGTGCCAGCAGCTTAGTTTTCAGGGGGCTGCGGGAGACCCAGTACTTC. Its protein product is CASSLVFRGLRETQYF. The chain couples TRBV7-2 to TRBJ2-5; TRBD1 aligns across 8 bases. The length of the CDR3 is 16 residues. The ends lost 1 base at V and 5 bases at J; junction bases unmatched: 9. Germline V gene lookup returns CDR1 SGHTA and CDR2 FQGNSA.

Only a few counts were recorded for this clonotype. This chain uses TRBV4-1 with TRBJ1-1, with D unclear. The CDR3 runs 13 residues. The V end was cut by 2 bases, the J end by 3 bases, with 7 bases between. CDR1 MGHRA and CDR2 YSYEKL come from the germline V gene. CDR3 in DNA: TGCGCCAGCAGCCAACCCTTAGACACTGAAGCTTTCTTT. As protein: CASSQPLDTEAFF.

This clonotype was recorded at least ten times. The junction differs from germline at one of its ends, possibly a read error. The V gene is TRBV5-1, the J gene TRBJ2-7; TRBD1 matches at 8 bases. The CDR3 has 14 residues. The germline V gene encodes CDR1 SGHRS and CDR2 YFSETQ. The CDR3 coding sequence is TGTGCCAGCAGCGCTGGACAGGGCTCCTACGAGCAGTACTTC. This codes for CASSAGQGSYEQYF.

This chain uses TRBV14 with TRBJ1-6, with 7 bases identical to TRBD1. The V segment lost 4 bases and the J segment 6 bases; nucleotides outside the gene matches: 6. Germline V lookup: CDR1 SGHDN, CDR2 FVKESK. This CDR3 is built from 15 residues. In nucleotides, the CDR3 is TGTGCCAGCAGCCTACAGGGGATGGGTAATTCACCCCTCCACTTT. It translates to CASSLQGMGNSPLHF.

Remarks on this clonotype: This could be a read error, since a much larger clone is one nucleotide away. This sequence joins TRBV20-1 and TRBJ1-2, with D hard to call. V was trimmed by 5 bases and J by 4 bases, leaving 11 bases between them. Germline loops: CDR1 DFQATT, CDR2 SNEGSKA (reference sequence). The CDR3 totals 12 residues. CDR3 bases: TGCAGTGCTCATAGGGAGAGCTATGGCTACACCTTC. As protein: CSAHRESYGYTF.

The chain has TRBV28 and TRBJ2-7; weak D call: TRBD2 (6 bases). Germline CDR1 is MDHEN and CDR2 is SYDVKM. The CDR3 is 15 residues long. Trimming left V 3 bases short and J 0 bases short, with 12 bases between. The CDR3 region is CASSFGGSVSYEQYF. CDR3 DNA sequence: TGTGCCAGCAGTTTCGGGGGTTCGGTCTCCTACGAGCAGTACTTC.

This sequence joins TRBV10-3 and TRBJ2-1; D not resolved. In germline, CDR1 is ENHRY, CDR2 SYGVKD. The ends were cut back, 2 bases at V and 0 bases at J, with 8 bases in the middle. The length of the CDR3 is 15 residues. CDR3 DNA sequence: TGTGCCATCAGTGAGCAGGCTAGCTCCTACAATGAGCAGTTCTTC. Translation gives CAISEQASSYNEQFF.

This clonotype was detected ten times or more. This rearrangement joins TRBV27 to TRBJ1-6; unclear D gene. CDR1 is MNHEY and CDR2 is SMNVEV in the germline V gene (reference sequence). V gave up 5 bases and J gave up 0 bases, with 11 bases separating them. CDR3 length equals 16 residues. CDR3 region: CASSTTASSYNSPLHF. In DNA form, the CDR3 reads TGTGCCAGCAGTACGACGGCAAGCTCCTATAATTCACCCCTCCACTTT.

In its sample, this clonotype was seen a few times. One junction end disagrees with the germline gene, perhaps due to a read error. The chain combines TRBV28 with TRBJ2-3; 9 bases fit TRBD2. This CDR3 spans 15 amino acids. CDR1 and CDR2 from the germline V gene are MDHEN and SYDVKM. CDR3 nucleotides: TGTGCCAGCAGTCCTAGCGGGGCCGGCACGGATACGCAGTATTTT. Translated: CASSPSGAGTDTQYF.

The chain has TRBV7-8 and TRBJ2-1; 7 positions match TRBD2. This CDR3 contains 14 residues. V lost 3 bases to trimming and J lost 6 bases; unmatched junction nucleotides: 5. Per germline, CDR1 SGHVS and CDR2 FQNEAQ. CDR3 nucleotides: TGTGCCAGCAGCTTGGCTAGCGGAATCAATGAGCAGTTCTTC. It yields the protein CASSLASGINEQFF.

Only a few counts were recorded for this clonotype. The rearrangement joins TRBV7-9 to TRBJ2-1, with D tentatively TRBD2 (7 bases). From germline, CDR1 is SEHNR and CDR2 FQNEAQ (reference sequence). Trimming removed 5 bases at V and 7 bases at J, with 15 bases between. CDR3 length: 14 amino acids. The CDR3 protein is CASSRFGGLNEQFF. CDR3 DNA sequence: TGTGCCAGCAGCCGATTCGGGGGGCTGAATGAGCAGTTCTTC. Supplemented by reference TRBV7-9 and TRBJ2-1, the full variable domain reads DTGVSQNPRHKITKRGQNVTFRCDPISEHNRLYWYRQTLGQGPEFLTYFQNEAQLEKSRLLSDRFSAERPKGSFSTLEIQRTEQGDSAMYLCASSRFGGLNEQFFGPGTRLTVL.

This clonotype turned up a few times. V usage is TRBV20-1 and J usage is TRBJ1-1; tentative D call: TRBD1 (5 bases). Germline CDR1 reads DFQATT; CDR2 reads SNEGSKA (reference sequence). The V end was cut by 5 bases, the J end by 4 bases, with 14 bases between. This CDR3 is built from 13 residues. The CDR3 reads CSAFRPGGTEAFF. CDR3 coding DNA: TGCAGTGCTTTCCGCCCGGGGGGCACTGAAGCTTTCTTT.

Ten or more counts support this clonotype. The J gene is TRBJ2-2, the V gene TRBV7-2; tentatively, D is TRBD1 or TRBD2 (5 bases each). CDR1 and CDR2 from the germline V gene are SGHTA and FQGNSA. V lost 1 base to trimming and J lost 4 bases, with 7 bases between them. The CDR3 contains 14 residues. CDR3 protein: CASSLVGATGELFF. The CDR3 nucleotides read TGTGCCAGCAGCTTAGTCGGGGCCACCGGGGAGCTGTTTTTT.

Many counts were recorded for this clonotype. The chain uses TRBV7-9 and TRBJ2-1; TRBD2 matches at 13 bases. V trimming: 10 bases; J trimming: 0 bases; junction bases outside the gene matches: 9. Per germline, CDR1 SEHNR and CDR2 FQNEAQ (reference sequence). The CDR3 has 17 residues. CDR3 sequence: CATSTSGRSSSYNEQFF. As DNA, the CDR3 is TGTGCCACCTCGACTAGCGGGAGGTCGAGCTCCTACAATGAGCAGTTCTTC.

This clonotype showed up just a few times. The CDR3 nucleotides read TGTGCCTGGAGTGTTGGGGGACAGGGGGCAGATACGCAGTATTTT. Its translation is CAWSVGGQGADTQYF. V gene TRBV30 combines with J gene TRBJ2-3; TRBD1 matches at 11 bases. V lost 0 bases to trimming and J lost 4 bases; unmatched junction nucleotides: 3. The CDR3 has 15 amino acids. In germline, CDR1 is GTSNPN, CDR2 SVGIG (reference sequence).

This clonotype showed up many times. The CDR3 reads CASSFRGAHTEAFF. The CDR3 nucleotides are TGTGCCAGCAGCTTCCGAGGGGCACACACTGAAGCTTTCTTT. V and J are TRBV7-2 and TRBJ1-1; D is perhaps TRBD1 (5 bases). The CDR3 has 14 amino acids. V lost 3 bases, J lost 3 bases, and 11 bases lay in between. CDR1 SGHTA and CDR2 FQGNSA come from the germline V gene. The complete variable domain, with remaining parts taken from reference TRBV7-2 and TRBJ1-1, reads GAGVSQSPSNKVTEKGKDVELRCDPISGHTALYWYRQSLGQGLEFLIYFQGNSAPDKSGLPSDRFSAERTGGSVSTLTIQRTQQEDSAVYLCASSFRGAHTEAFFGQGTRLTVV.

This clonotype was observed a handful of times. The chain uses TRBV19 and TRBJ1-5; possibly TRBD1 for D (5 bases). The V end lost 1 base, the J end lost 1 base, and 11 bases lay between the germline ends. Germline CDR1 LNHDA, CDR2 SQIVND (reference sequence). This CDR3 region has 16 residues. The CDR3 sequence is CASSIGAGASNQPQHF. The CDR3, as DNA: TGTGCCAGTAGTATAGGGGCCGGGGCCAGCAATCAGCCCCAGCATTTT.

The genes are TRBV29-1 and TRBJ2-2; 7 bases are a match to TRBD2. The germline V gene has CDR1 SQVTM and CDR2 ANQGSEA. The J segment lost 5 bases and the V segment lost 4 bases, leaving 10 bases of the junction unmatched. This CDR3 comprises 15 residues. CDR3 region: CSVASAGEGTGELFF. DNA for the CDR3: TGCAGCGTTGCGTCGGCGGGAGAGGGGACCGGGGAGCTGTTTTTT.

The J gene is TRBJ2-1, the V gene TRBV28; 12 nucleotides line up with TRBD2. This CDR3 spans 14 amino acids. The V gene end was trimmed by 5 bases and the J gene end by 10 bases; junction bases not matched to a gene: 6. Germline V lookup: CDR1 MDHEN, CDR2 SYDVKM. CDR3 region: CASSRTSGVSEQFF. CDR3 nucleotides: TGTGCCAGCAGTAGGACTAGCGGGGTTTCGGAGCAGTTCTTC. Using reference TRBV28 and TRBJ2-1 for the parts outside the CDR3, the full variable domain is DVKVTQSSRYLVKRTGEKVFLECVQDMDHENMFWYRQDPGLGLRLIYFSYDVKMKEKGDIPEGYSVSREKKERFSLILESASTNQTSMYLCASSRTSGVSEQFFGPGTRLTVL.

V is TRBV29-1 and J is TRBJ2-3, with D tentatively TRBD1 (6 bases). Trimming shortened V by 6 bases and J by 0 bases, and 13 bases separated the two germline ends. Germline V gene data show CDR1 as SQVTM and CDR2 as ANQGSEA. The length of the CDR3 is 14 residues. CDR3 region: CSVDLDSSTDTQYF. The CDR3 coding sequence is TGCAGCGTGGACTTGGACAGCAGCACAGATACGCAGTATTTT.

This clonotype was counted a few times. DNA of the CDR3: TGTGCCAGCAGTTTATATGGGGCCGGTCGCGAGCAGTACTTC. Translating it yields CASSLYGAGREQYF. V is TRBV28 and J is TRBJ2-7, with D perhaps TRBD1 (5 bases). The germline V gene encodes CDR1 MDHEN and CDR2 SYDVKM. The CDR3 runs 14 residues. V was clipped by 1 base and J by 6 bases, with 13 bases between them.

This clonotype was observed at least ten times. The CDR3 here is CASSLDTSSYEQYF. The CDR3 DNA is TGTGCCAGCAGCTTAGATACCAGCTCCTACGAGCAGTACTTC. The rearrangement uses TRBV7-2 and TRBJ2-7; D ambiguous. The CDR3 extends over 14 amino acids. V was shortened by 1 base and J by 0 bases, with 7 bases between the two germline ends. Per the germline V gene, CDR1 is SGHTA and CDR2 is FQGNSA.

The table lists this clonotype with many counts. This sequence joins TRBV7-2 and TRBJ2-7; TRBD1 matches at 7 bases. CDR3 size: 13 residues. CDR1 SGHTA and CDR2 FQGNSA come from the germline V gene. The junction had 3 bases not matched to a gene; V was cut back by 1 base and J by 6 bases. CDR3: CASSLVAGGEQYF. In DNA, the CDR3 is TGTGCCAGCAGCTTAGTCGCAGGGGGCGAGCAGTACTTC.

This sequence joins TRBV28 and TRBJ1-2, with D perhaps matching TRBD1 (5 bases). V was clipped by 2 bases and J by 3 bases, with 19 bases between them. CDR1 and CDR2 from the germline V gene are MDHEN and SYDVKM. This CDR3 has 17 residues. CDR3 sequence reads: CASSLRQGKVLDYGYTF. In DNA, the CDR3 is TGTGCCAGCAGTTTAAGGCAGGGTAAAGTTTTGGACTATGGCTACACCTTC.

This clonotype was counted ten times or more. This chain links TRBV7-8 with TRBJ2-2; D not resolved. V was clipped by 1 base and J by 1 base, with 4 bases between them. The length of the CDR3 is 14 residues. CDR1 SGHVS and CDR2 FQNEAQ come from the germline V gene. In DNA form, the CDR3 reads TGTGCCAGCAGCTTAGGACAGAACACCGGGGAGCTGTTTTTT. Its protein product is CASSLGQNTGELFF.

This clonotype has at least ten counts. The chain carries TRBV7-2 and TRBJ2-5, with D hard to call. The CDR3 consists of 15 residues. Between the trimmed V and J ends, which lost 5 bases and 5 bases, there was a span of 18 bases. Per the germline V gene, CDR1 is SGHTA and CDR2 is FQGNSA. In DNA form, the CDR3 reads TGTGCCAGCAGCCCCTCAGCCTCGGTCCGGGAGACCCAGTACTTC. Encoded protein: CASSPSASVRETQYF.